This record concerns one T cell receptor (beta chain) sequence. The data are from a study of shared clonotypes between healthy human individuals. J lost 4 bases, V lost 5 bases, and 4 bases had no gene match. The germline V gene has CDR1 SGHDT and CDR2 YYEEEE. CDR3 size: 14 residues. Repertoires were generated with immunoSEQ multiplex PCR, while TCRdb's copy carries only in-frame clones and drops some. This sample has 980,000 or so clones; roughly 72% occur once, and the top ten carry about 1.5%. Sequencing used memory CD4+ T cells sorted from blood. The sample's subset: CD45RA-negative fraction. This clonotype originated in a young man in good health. This chain links TRBV5-6 with TRBJ2-4; 9 bases map to TRBD1. CDR3 sequence: CASRQGQGKNIQYF. In DNA form, the CDR3 reads TGTGCCAGCAGGCAGGGACAGGGAAAAAACATTCAGTACTTC.